The present entry profiles one T cell receptor beta chain with its context. Its specificity is not known. The record originates from a study of regulatory T cells in long-lasting Graves disease. The V gene's germline CDR1 is SGHVS and CDR2 FNYEAQ. The CDR3 has 17 residues. The germline V and J ends were trimmed by 1 base and 4 bases, with 16 bases remaining between them. This sample's time point: newly diagnosed GD, antithyroid drugs for less than 3 months. Making the TCR library involved RNA that had been extracted from PBMCs. Points from the study as a whole: Patients with persistent Graves' had lower TCR diversity than newly diagnosed patients. Favored gene segments in persistent disease were TRBV28, TRBJ1-2 and TRBJ2-5.

Investigators prepared the TCR beta libraries by applying iRepertoire HTBI primers and Arm-PCR of CDR3 regions. One entry per CDR3 protein results from TCRdb running MiXCR on the multiplex PCR reads. The table has about 540,000 distinct CDR3 sequences, about 13% seen once; the top ten hold about 10%. The same data also contributed to another study, on T cells in Graves' hyperthyroidism and ophthalmopathy. As that report states: Each diagnosis was grounded in clinical symptoms, serum thyroxine and TRAb, thyroid ultrasound, and orbital computed tomography.

V gene TRBV7-6 combines with J gene TRBJ2-2; perhaps TRBD2 as D (6 bases). The sample here was peripheral blood mononuclear cells (PBMCs), taken at new diagnosis, from a patient treated with antithyroid drugs. The TCR originated in a man between 25 and 39 years old with Graves disease. CDR3 residues: CASSLEGGSSATGELFF. As DNA, the CDR3 is TGTGCCAGCAGCTTAGAAGGAGGTTCTAGCGCCACCGGGGAGCTGTTTTTT.